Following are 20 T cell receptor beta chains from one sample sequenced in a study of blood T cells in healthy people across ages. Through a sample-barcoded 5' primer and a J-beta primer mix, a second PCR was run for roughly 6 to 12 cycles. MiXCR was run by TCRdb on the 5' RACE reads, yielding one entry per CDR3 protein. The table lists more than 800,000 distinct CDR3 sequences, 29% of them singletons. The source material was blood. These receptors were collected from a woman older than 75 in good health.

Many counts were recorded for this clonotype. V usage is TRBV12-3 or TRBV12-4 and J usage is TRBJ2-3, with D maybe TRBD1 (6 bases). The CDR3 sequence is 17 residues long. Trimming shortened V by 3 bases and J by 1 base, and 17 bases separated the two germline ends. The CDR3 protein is CASSLGMTGLRTDTQYF. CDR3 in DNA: TGTGCCAGCAGTTTGGGTATGACAGGATTACGCACAGATACGCAGTATTTT.

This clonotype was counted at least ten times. The CDR3 region has the DNA TGTGCCAGCAGAAGATCGGACGATCGGTACCAAGAGACCCAGTACTTC. Its translation: CASRRSDDRYQETQYF. V usage is TRBV6-2 or TRBV6-3 and J usage is TRBJ2-5; no clear D. Trimming stripped 6 bases from V and 0 bases from J, with 17 bases between. The CDR3 loop spans 16 amino acids. The germline CDR1 and CDR2 sequences are MNHEY and SVGEGT.

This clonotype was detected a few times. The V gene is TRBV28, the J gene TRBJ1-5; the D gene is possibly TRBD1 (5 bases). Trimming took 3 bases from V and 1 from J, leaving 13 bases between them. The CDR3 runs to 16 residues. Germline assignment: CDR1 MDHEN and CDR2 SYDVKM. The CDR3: CASSFARASSNQPQHF. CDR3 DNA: TGTGCCAGCAGTTTCGCCAGGGCTTCGAGCAATCAGCCCCAGCATTTT. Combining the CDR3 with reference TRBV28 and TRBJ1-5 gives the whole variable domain DVKVTQSSRYLVKRTGEKVFLECVQDMDHENMFWYRQDPGLGLRLIYFSYDVKMKEKGDIPEGYSVSREKKERFSLILESASTNQTSMYLCASSFARASSNQPQHFGDGTRLSIL.

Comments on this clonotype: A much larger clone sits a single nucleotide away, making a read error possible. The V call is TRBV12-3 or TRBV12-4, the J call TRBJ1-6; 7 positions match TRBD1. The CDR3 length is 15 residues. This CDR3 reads CASTSRQGLGSPPHF. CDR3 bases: TGTGCCAGCACTTCTCGACAGGGTTTAGGTTCACCCCCCCACTTT.

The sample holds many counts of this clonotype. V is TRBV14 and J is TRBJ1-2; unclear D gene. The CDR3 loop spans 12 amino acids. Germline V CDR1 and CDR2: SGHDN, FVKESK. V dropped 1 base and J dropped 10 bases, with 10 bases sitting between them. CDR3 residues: CASSQAGTAYTF. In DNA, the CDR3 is TGTGCCAGCAGCCAAGCGGGAACCGCCTACACCTTC. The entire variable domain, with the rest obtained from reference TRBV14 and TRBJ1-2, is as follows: EAGVTQFPSHSVIEKGQTVTLRCDPISGHDNLYWYRRVMGKEIKFLLHFVKESKQDESGMPNNRFLAERTGGTYSTLKVQPAELEDSGVYFCASSQAGTAYTFGSGTRLTVV.

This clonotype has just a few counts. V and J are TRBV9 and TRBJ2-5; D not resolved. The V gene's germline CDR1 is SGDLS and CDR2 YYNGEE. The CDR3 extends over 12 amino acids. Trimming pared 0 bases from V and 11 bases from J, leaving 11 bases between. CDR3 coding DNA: TGTGCCAGCAGCGTAGGTCGTAATGAGCAGTACTTC. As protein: CASSVGRNEQYF. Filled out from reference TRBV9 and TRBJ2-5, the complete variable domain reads DSGVTQTPKHLITATGQRVTLRCSPRSGDLSVYWYQQSLDQGLQFLIQYYNGEERAKGNILERFSAQQFPDLHSELNLSSLELGDSALYFCASSVGRNEQYFGPGTRLLVL.

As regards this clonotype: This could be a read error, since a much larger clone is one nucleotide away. CDR3 DNA: TGTGCCAGCACGAGGGACAGCCATGAGCAGTACTTC. Translating gives CASTRDSHEQYF. The rearrangement joins TRBV2 to TRBJ2-5, with 7 bases lining up with TRBD1. This CDR3 region has 12 residues. V shed 7 bases, J shed 11 bases, and the junction held 10 bases outside the gene matches. Germline V CDR1 and CDR2: SNHLY, FYNNEI. Full variable domain (remainder filled in from reference TRBV2 and TRBJ2-5): EPEVTQTPSHQVTQMGQEVILRCVPISNHLYFYWYRQILGQKVEFLVSFYNNEISEKSEIFDDQFSVERPDGSNFTLKIRSTKLEDSAMYFCASTRDSHEQYFGPGTRLLVL.

The CDR3 sequence is CASSYSRTAEAFF. The CDR3 DNA sequence: TGTGCCAGCAGTTACTCGAGGACGGCTGAAGCTTTCTTT. V gene TRBV6-5 combines with J gene TRBJ1-1; D is uncertain. Trimming left V 0 bases short and J 6 bases short, with 8 bases between. The germline V gene has CDR1 MNHEY and CDR2 SVGAGI. The CDR3 runs 13 residues.

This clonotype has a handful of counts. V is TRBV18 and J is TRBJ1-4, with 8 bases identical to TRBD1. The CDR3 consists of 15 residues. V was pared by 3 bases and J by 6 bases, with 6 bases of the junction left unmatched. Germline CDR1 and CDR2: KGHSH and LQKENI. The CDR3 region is CASSPSRTGHEKLFF. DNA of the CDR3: TGTGCCAGCTCACCTTCCAGGACAGGGCATGAAAAACTGTTTTTT.

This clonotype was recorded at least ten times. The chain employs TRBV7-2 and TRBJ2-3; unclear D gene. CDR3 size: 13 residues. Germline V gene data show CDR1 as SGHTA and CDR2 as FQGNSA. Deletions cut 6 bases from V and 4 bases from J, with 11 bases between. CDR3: CASSLNSADTQYF. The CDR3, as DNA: TGTGCCAGCAGTCTAAACTCTGCAGATACGCAGTATTTT.

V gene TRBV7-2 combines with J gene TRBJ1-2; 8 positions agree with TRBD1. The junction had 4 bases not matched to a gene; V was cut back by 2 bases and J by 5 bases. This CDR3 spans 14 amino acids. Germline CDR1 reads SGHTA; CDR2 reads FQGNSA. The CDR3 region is CASSLYQGAYGYTF. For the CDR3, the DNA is TGTGCCAGCAGCTTATATCAGGGGGCGTATGGCTACACCTTC.

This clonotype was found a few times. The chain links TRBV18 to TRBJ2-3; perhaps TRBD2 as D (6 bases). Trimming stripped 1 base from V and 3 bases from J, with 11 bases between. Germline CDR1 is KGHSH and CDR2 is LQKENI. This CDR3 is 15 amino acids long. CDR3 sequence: CASSPLGEETDTQYF. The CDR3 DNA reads TGTGCCAGCTCACCACTGGGGGAGGAGACAGATACGCAGTATTTT.

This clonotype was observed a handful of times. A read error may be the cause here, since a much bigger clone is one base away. Written as DNA, the CDR3 is TGTGCCAGCAGTGTTACCGGGGGTCAGCCCCAGCATTTT. It translates to CASSVTGGQPQHF. The chain recombines TRBV2 with TRBJ1-5; perhaps TRBD1 as D (5 bases). This CDR3 spans 13 amino acids. Trimming took 4 bases from V and 6 from J, leaving 10 bases between them. Germline V gene sequence: CDR1 SNHLY, CDR2 FYNNEI.

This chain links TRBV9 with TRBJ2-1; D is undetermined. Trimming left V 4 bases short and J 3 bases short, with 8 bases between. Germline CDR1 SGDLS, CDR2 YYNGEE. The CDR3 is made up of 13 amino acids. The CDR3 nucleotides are TGTGCCAGCAGCCCATGGGACTACAATGAGCAGTTCTTC. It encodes CASSPWDYNEQFF.

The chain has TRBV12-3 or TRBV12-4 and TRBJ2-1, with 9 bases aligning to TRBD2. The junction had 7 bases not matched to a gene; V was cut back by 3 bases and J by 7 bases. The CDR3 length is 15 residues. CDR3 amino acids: CASSLEAGGRNEQFF. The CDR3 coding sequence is TGTGCCAGCAGTTTGGAAGCGGGGGGCCGAAATGAGCAGTTCTTC.

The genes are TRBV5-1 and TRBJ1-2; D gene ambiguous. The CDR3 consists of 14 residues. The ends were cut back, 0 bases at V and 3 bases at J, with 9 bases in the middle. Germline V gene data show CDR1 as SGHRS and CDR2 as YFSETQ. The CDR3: CASSLAETYYGYTF. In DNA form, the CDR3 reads TGCGCCAGCAGCTTGGCGGAGACGTACTATGGCTACACCTTC.

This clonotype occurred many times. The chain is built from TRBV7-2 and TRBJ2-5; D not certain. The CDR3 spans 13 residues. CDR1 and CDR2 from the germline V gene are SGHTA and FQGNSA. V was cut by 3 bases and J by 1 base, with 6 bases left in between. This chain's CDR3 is CASSFFTQETQYF. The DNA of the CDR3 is TGTGCCAGCAGCTTTTTCACCCAAGAGACCCAGTACTTC.

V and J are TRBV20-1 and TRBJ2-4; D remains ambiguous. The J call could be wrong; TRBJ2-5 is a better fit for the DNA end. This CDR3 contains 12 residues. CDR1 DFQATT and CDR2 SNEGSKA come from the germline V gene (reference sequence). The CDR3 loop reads CSARVQEETQYF. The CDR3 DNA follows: TGCAGTGCTAGAGTTCAGGAGGAGACCCAGTACTTC.

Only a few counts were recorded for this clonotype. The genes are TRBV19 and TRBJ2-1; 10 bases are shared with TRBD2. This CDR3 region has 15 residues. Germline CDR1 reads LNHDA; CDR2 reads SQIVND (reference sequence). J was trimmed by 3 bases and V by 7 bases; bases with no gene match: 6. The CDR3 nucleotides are TGTGCCAGTATGGCAGAGCGGGGGGGCTACAATGAGCAGTTCTTC. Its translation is CASMAERGGYNEQFF. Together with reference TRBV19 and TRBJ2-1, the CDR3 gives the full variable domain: DGGITQSPKYLFRKEGQNVTLSCEQNLNHDAMYWYRQDPGQGLRLIYYSQIVNDFQKGDIAEGYSVSREKKESFPLTVTSAQKNPTAFYLCASMAERGGYNEQFFGPGTRLTVL.

The CDR3 loop reads CASSLGQEILNTEAFF. CDR3 nucleotides: TGTGCCAGCAGCTTAGGACAGGAGATTTTGAACACTGAAGCTTTCTTT. V gene TRBV7-3 combines with J gene TRBJ1-1; TRBD1 matches 7 bases. This CDR3 is 16 amino acids long. The germline V gene has CDR1 SGHTA and CDR2 FQGTGA. With V trimmed by 2 bases and J by 0 bases, 6 bases remained unmatched.